This TCR beta chain was documented in a study of sequential checkpoint blockade in melanoma. Study in general: First-line arms were nivolumab then ipilimumab, or the reverse, randomized 1:1. Maintenance nivolumab came after either treatment sequence.

Using immunoSEQ multiplex PCR, the repertoire was profiled, and TCRdb retains in-frame clones only, with some absent. The data hold under 40,000 clones, with 86% observed a single time. Treatment given: randomized to nivolumab then ipilimumab (arm A) or the reverse (arm B). DNA-damaging chemotherapy had not been given to any patient beforehand. Live CD3+CD8+ CD19− CD56− cells were sorted from PBMCs. After removal of 5 bases from V and 8 bases from J, the junction contained 6 bases not matched to a gene. This CDR3 has 14 amino acids. The germline CDR1 and CDR2 sequences are WNHNN and SYGVQD (reference sequence).

Sequencing used CD8+ T cells sorted from blood (inferred from file names), obtained from a patient given nivolumab and ipilimumab in sequence. The rearrangement links TRBV10-1 to TRBJ1-6; 7 positions agree with TRBD1. The TCR originated in a human donor with melanoma. DNA of the CDR3: TGCGCCAGCAGTACCGGGACAGCCGATTCACCCCTCCACTTT. Translating it yields CASSTGTADSPLHF.